This T cell receptor beta chain was captured in a study of blood T cell repertoires in COVID-19 (dated by TCRdb to 2020 to 2021). Broadly, across the study: Samples covering the acute and convalescent phases of COVID-19 were provided by collaborators in the United States, Italy and Spain. The repertoires were made available in a free public database intended to serve as a resource for research on the immune response to SARS-CoV-2. The prospective study material was composed of cDNA or gDNA derived from T cells, B-cell-depleted T cells, or PBMCs. The samples were drawn from two sources: the first 160 participants of the ongoing ImmuneRACE study, and 950 to 1,500 subjects contributed by 6 global collaborators. The dataset comprised deeply sampled blood TCRbeta repertoires from subjects exposed to, actively infected with, or recovered from COVID-19. The sample metadata nearly always contained a de-identified subject ID, COVID-19 status, age in years and sex. HLA class I and class II types, where available, came from metadata supplied by the sample provider rather than from assay-based typing. Study-wide findings and limitations: The amount of clinical and demographic metadata varied by source and participant and was provided uncurated.

Enrolling through a virtual design, the prospective study's participants ranged in age from roughly 18 to 90 years and lived across some 22 United States geographic areas. In the prospective study, participants were assigned to cohorts based on the clinical history participants reported in a screening survey and a study questionnaire. Mobile phlebotomists in the prospective study collected whole blood, serum and a nasopharyngeal or oropharyngeal swab from every participant. Prospective study participants could optionally give additional blood draws and questionnaires over an approximately 2-month period. Prospective study blood samples were shipped either frozen or at room temperature before DNA extraction. TCRbeta CDR3 regions were amplified from genomic DNA by means of the immunoSEQ Assay, a bias-controlled multiplex PCR. As for the authors' bioinformatics: The number of nucleated cells in each sample was estimated from the amplification of reference gene primers within the assay. To quantify the absolute abundance of each unique TCRbeta CDR3 rearrangement, sequence reads were collapsed and filtered. For each sample, productive Simpson clonality was calculated as the square root of Simpson's diversity index across productive rearrangements. TCRdb re-hosts the immuneACCESS table, in-frame sequences only. Its copies lack some clones; in the studies checked, an unresolved V gene accounts for under half of them, and the cause for the rest is not known. Clone size and V and J calls were adopted from that table, with D and trimming inferred from the DNA. Present in this sample are some 250,000 clones, just over 90% of which were seen just once. 2% to 2.5% of the sample comes from the top ten.

From its cysteine to its phenylalanine, the CDR3 spans 13 amino acids. CDR3 DNA is the only sequence kept; it has 39 bases, read in frame from the first base. Based on the germline V gene (reference sequence), the CDR1 and CDR2 sequences are SSHAT and FNYEAQ. Worth noting for this clone: Its antigen remains unidentified. Germline and junction disagree at one end, which may indicate a read error.

The clonotype comes from a woman aged 40-49 years with acute COVID-19. Sequencing was carried out using PBMCs or T cells enriched from blood (not recorded which). The chain uses TRBV7-7 and TRBJ2-5, with 10 middle bases fitting TRBD1. The CDR3 protein sequence reads: CASSGTGEGTQYF. At the DNA level, the sequence is TGTGCTAGCAGCGGGACAGGGGAGGGGACCCAGTACTTC.